Presented here are 8 T cell receptor beta chains from one specimen sequenced in a study of T cell responses to AZD1222 COVID-19 vaccine. Measured with immunoSEQ multiplex PCR; TCRdb has only the in-frame clones, and not every one. The repertoire consists of under 200,000 clones, with about 94% occurring once and the leading ten covering about 9%. The sequences come from peripheral blood, collected on day 0 of AZD1222 vaccination. Every receptor here comes from an adult in good health.

The chain has TRBV12-3 or TRBV12-4 and TRBJ1-6, with a possible D match to TRBD1 (6 bases). This CDR3 is built from 11 residues. The V and J ends lost 5 bases and 16 bases respectively, with 12 bases between them. The CDR3 is CASSPGGLLHF. CDR3 in DNA: TGTGCCAGCAGTCCCGGGGGCTTACTCCACTTT.

The chain couples TRBV9 to TRBJ1-1, with 7 bases identical to TRBD1. The CDR3 length is 12 residues. Germline assignment: CDR1 SGDLS and CDR2 YYNGEE. The J segment lost 10 bases and the V segment lost 0 bases, leaving 3 bases of the junction unmatched. CDR3 in amino acids: CASSVETGPAFF. DNA for the CDR3: TGTGCCAGCAGCGTAGAGACAGGGCCAGCTTTCTTT.

The chain combines TRBV7-6 with TRBJ1-4, with D unclear. With 1 base removed from V and 4 bases from J, the gap between germline ends came to 10 bases. Looked up from germline, CDR1 is SGHVS and CDR2 is FNYEAQ. The CDR3 sequence is 15 residues long. The CDR3 bases are TGTGCCAGCAGCTTAGGCGGCAGCCGTAATGAAAAACTGTTTTTT. Its translation: CASSLGGSRNEKLFF.

The chain carries TRBV6-6 and TRBJ1-4; TRBD1 aligns across 9 bases. The CDR3 is 15 residues long. V lost 6 bases, J lost 7 bases, and 9 bases stayed unmatched. Germline V gives CDR1 MNHNY, CDR2 SVGAGI (reference sequence). The CDR3 DNA sequence: TGTGCCAGCAGAGGCGGGACAGGGATGTCTGAAAAACTGTTTTTT. Translation: CASRGGTGMSEKLFF.

J is TRBJ2-3 and V is TRBV15; D may be TRBD2 (7 bases). The germline V and J ends were trimmed by 2 bases and 4 bases, with 16 bases remaining between them. The CDR3 has 16 residues. Germline lookup yields CDR1 LNHNV and CDR2 YYDKDF (reference sequence). CDR3 sequence reads: CATSRSWGGASDTQYF. DNA of the CDR3: TGTGCCACCAGCAGATCCTGGGGGGGCGCATCAGATACGCAGTATTTT.

This clone has only one observation. The chain recombines TRBV30 with TRBJ1-1; D remains unclear. Looked up from germline, CDR1 is GTSNPN and CDR2 is SVGIG (reference sequence). Trimming stripped 5 bases from V and 1 base from J, with 8 bases between. The CDR3 contains 12 residues. The CDR3 region has the DNA TGTGCCTGGGGGAAAGGGAACACTGAAGCTTTCTTT. Its translation is CAWGKGNTEAFF.

The chain joins TRBV5-6 to TRBJ2-5; the D call may be TRBD1 or TRBD2 (5 bases each). Trimming removed 1 base at V and 6 bases at J, with 13 bases between. The CDR3 consists of 14 residues. The germline V gene encodes CDR1 SGHDT and CDR2 YYEEEE. CDR3 residues: CASSLSAGRKTQYF. Written as DNA, the CDR3 is TGTGCCAGCAGCTTGTCAGCAGGGAGAAAGACCCAGTACTTC.

This chain joins TRBV6-2 or TRBV6-3 and TRBJ2-7; no reliable D call. V gave up 8 bases and J gave up 0 bases, with 17 bases separating them. Germline CDR1 reads MNHEY; CDR2 reads SVGEGT. There are 15 residues in the CDR3. For the CDR3, the DNA is TGTGCCAGCCGCCTCGTCGGCACAAGCTCCTACGAGCAGTACTTC. Residues: CASRLVGTSSYEQYF.